Listed here is a single TCR beta chain. Its specificity is not known. Healthy adults negative for HIV, lacking recent acute infections or vaccinations, served as donors. With 8 bases clipped from V and 3 bases from J, the junction kept 6 bases outside the gene matches. Germline V CDR1 and CDR2: ENHRY, SYGVKD. The CDR3 consists of 13 residues. This entry is derived from a study of shared clonotypes between healthy human individuals. Original data processing: In the immunoSEQ data, sequences were junction-only and lacked quality scores, so filtering differed. The repertoire was sequenced with immunoSEQ multiplex PCR; TCRdb's copy has only in-frame clones and lacks some. V, J and clone size were drawn from that table, and D and trimming were deduced from the DNA. The data hold about half a million clones, with around 73% observed a single time. Points from the study as a whole: Depth of sequencing was expected to influence donor clonotype sharing.

The sequence came from a woman in her thirties or forties in good health. Some clones in this sample may be carry-over from other donors' samples. Source material: PBMCs. The J gene is TRBJ2-7, the V gene TRBV10-3, with 8 bases matching TRBD1. CDR3 bases: TGTGCCATCGGACCCGGGACAGGCTACGAGCAGTACTTC. Translating gives CAIGPGTGYEQYF.